This entry lists 19 T cell receptor beta chains sequenced from one sample in a study of OX40 agonist ivuxolimab in advanced cancers. Some clones are missing from TCRdb's copy, which holds only in-frame ones; the method was immunoSEQ multiplex PCR. The repertoire holds approximately 76,000 clones, with roughly 86% as singletons. The sample in question was CD4+ or CD8+ T cells sorted from blood, obtained in a trial of the OX40 agonist ivuxolimab. The source is an adult with an advanced solid tumor such as melanoma, head and neck, liver or kidney cancer.

The rearrangement uses TRBV23-1 and TRBJ1-2, with D unclear. TRBV23-1 is noted as an ORF with a role that remains uncertain. CDR3 size: 10 residues. V was shortened by 8 bases and J by 6 bases, with 7 bases between the two germline ends. Here the CDR3 DNA reads TGCGCCAGCGCCGGGAATGGCTACACCTTC. Translated: CASAGNGYTF.

CDR3 DNA: TGTGCCAGTAGGACTAGGACTAAGGAGCAGTTCTTC. Translation gives CASRTRTKEQFF. V is TRBV19 and J is TRBJ2-1, with a possible D match to TRBD2 (6 bases). V gave up 6 bases and J gave up 10 bases, with 13 bases separating them. Germline V CDR1 and CDR2: LNHDA, SQIVND (reference sequence). This CDR3 comprises 12 residues.

V and J are TRBV5-1 and TRBJ2-3, with 8 bases that match TRBD2. Per germline, CDR1 SGHRS and CDR2 YFSETQ. CDR3 length: 15 amino acids. Germline trimming cut 1 base from V and 7 bases from J; bases unmatched to any gene: 8. CDR3 protein: CASSLTGTRENTQYF. CDR3 coding DNA: TGCGCCAGCAGCTTGACCGGGACTAGGGAAAATACGCAGTATTTT.

V gene TRBV28 combines with J gene TRBJ1-5; tentative D call: TRBD1 (6 bases). Per germline, CDR1 MDHEN and CDR2 SYDVKM. V lost 6 bases and J 6 bases, leaving 12 bases between the germline ends. This CDR3 comprises 13 residues. This chain's CDR3 is CASRKQGSQPQHF. The CDR3 nucleotides are TGTGCCAGCAGAAAACAGGGAAGTCAGCCCCAGCATTTT. The whole variable domain, filled in from reference TRBV28 and TRBJ1-5, reads DVKVTQSSRYLVKRTGEKVFLECVQDMDHENMFWYRQDPGLGLRLIYFSYDVKMKEKGDIPEGYSVSREKKERFSLILESASTNQTSMYLCASRKQGSQPQHFGDGTRLSIL.

V is TRBV5-6 and J is TRBJ1-6; D gene uncertain. Germline V gene lookup returns CDR1 SGHDT and CDR2 YYEEEE. CDR3 length: 14 residues. With 2 bases removed from V and 9 bases from J, the gap between germline ends came to 12 bases. As DNA, the CDR3 is TGTGCCAGCAGCTTTGCAGGTCCCGGTTCACCCCTCCACTTT. This gives the protein CASSFAGPGSPLHF.

The CDR3 nucleotides read TGTGCCAGCAGCCCCTTGGGCGGGAGGGGCAATGAGCAGTTCTTC. It translates to CASSPLGGRGNEQFF. The V call is TRBV14, the J call TRBJ2-1; 9 bases align to TRBD2. Trimming cost V 4 bases and J 6 bases; bases outside gene matches: 7. From germline, CDR1 is SGHDN and CDR2 FVKESK. CDR3 size: 15 residues.

This clone was seen a single time. The chain joins TRBV2 to TRBJ1-5; 7 bases fit TRBD1. Per the germline V gene, CDR1 is SNHLY and CDR2 is FYNNEI. Losses at the gene ends were 5 bases for V and 4 bases for J; bases not matched to a gene: 8. The CDR3 totals 15 residues. The CDR3 is CASSPQGGPNQPQHF. The DNA of the CDR3 is TGTGCCAGCAGTCCGCAGGGGGGTCCAAATCAGCCCCAGCATTTT.

The J gene is TRBJ2-2, the V gene TRBV2, with D possibly being TRBD2 (5 bases). This CDR3 contains 15 residues. V was pared by 8 bases and J by 0 bases, with 13 bases between. Per the germline V gene, CDR1 is SNHLY and CDR2 is FYNNEI. In DNA, the CDR3 is TGTGCCAGCGGAAAGAGCGGATCGAACACCGGGGAGCTGTTTTTT. Encoded protein: CASGKSGSNTGELFF.

V is TRBV10-3 and J is TRBJ1-1, with 7 bases fitting TRBD1. The length of the CDR3 is 15 residues. Germline CDR1 ENHRY, CDR2 SYGVKD. V trimming: 9 bases; J trimming: 0 bases; junction bases outside the gene matches: 10. The CDR3 region has the DNA TGTGCCATACAGATAGCAGGGGGGATGAACACTGAAGCTTTCTTT. It translates to CAIQIAGGMNTEAFF.

This chain uses TRBV30 with TRBJ2-7; unclear D gene. The germline V gene encodes CDR1 GTSNPN and CDR2 SVGIG (reference sequence). The CDR3 is 15 amino acids. Trimming took off 1 base at V and 5 bases at J, with 18 bases between the two ends. DNA of the CDR3: TGTGCCTGGAGTGGACGCCGGGCCCAGCCGAACGAGCAGTACTTC. It specifies CAWSGRRAQPNEQYF.

The chain combines TRBV19 with TRBJ2-6; D not resolved. This CDR3 is built from 15 residues. V gave up 0 bases and J gave up 11 bases, with 14 bases separating them. Per the germline V gene, CDR1 is LNHDA and CDR2 is SQIVND (reference sequence). CDR3 amino acids: CASSIDSTSSDVLTF. In DNA, the CDR3 is TGTGCCAGTAGTATAGATTCGACGTCGTCGGACGTCCTGACTTTC.

For this clone: One end of the junction varies from germline; a read error may be responsible. This chain links TRBV29-1 with TRBJ2-3; no clear D gene. CDR1 SQVTM and CDR2 ANQGSEA come from the germline V gene. The CDR3 covers 11 residues. This CDR3 reads CSASHGGLKHF. CDR3 sequence (DNA): TGCAGCGCCTCACATGGTGGGCTAAAACATTTT.

The chain recombines TRBV5-5 with TRBJ1-2, with D maybe TRBD1 (5 bases). Trimming took 1 base from V and 3 from J, leaving 7 bases between them. CDR3 length: 13 amino acids. Germline values: CDR1 SGHKS, CDR2 YYEKEE (reference sequence). The CDR3 region is CASSLQGDYGYTF. The CDR3 nucleotides read TGTGCCAGCAGCTTGCAGGGTGACTATGGCTACACCTTC.

This chain uses TRBV18 with TRBJ2-3; 8 nucleotides agree with TRBD2. CDR1 is KGHSH, CDR2 LQKENI, per germline. V lost 2 bases and J lost 5; bases outside the gene matches: 18. CDR3 length equals 19 residues. The CDR3 DNA reads TGTGCCAGCTCACCAACGGGCAGGGACTTTGAGCGGGGGATAGATACGCAGTATTTT. Its protein product is CASSPTGRDFERGIDTQYF.

This chain joins TRBV2 and TRBJ1-1, with a tentative D call TRBD1 (6 bases). Germline V lookup: CDR1 SNHLY, CDR2 FYNNEI. Trimming took off 4 bases at V and 4 bases at J, with 13 bases between the two ends. The CDR3 covers 14 residues. The CDR3 loop reads CASSAWAQGTEAFF. CDR3 nucleotide sequence: TGTGCCAGCAGTGCATGGGCACAGGGCACTGAAGCTTTCTTT.

This rearrangement joins TRBV11-2 to TRBJ1-2; TRBD1 matches 8 bases. Germline assignment: CDR1 SGHAT and CDR2 FQNNGV. The CDR3 spans 12 residues. V shed 3 bases and J 8 bases; nucleotides not matched to a gene: 2. DNA for the CDR3: TGTGCCAGCAGCTTCAGGGGGCGAGGCTACACCTTC. Its translation is CASSFRGRGYTF.

V and J are TRBV7-9 and TRBJ1-3; TRBD1 agrees at 8 bases. The CDR3 length is 18 residues. Germline CDR1 and CDR2: SEHNR and FQNEAQ (reference sequence). Unmatched junction bases numbered 17, after V lost 5 bases and J lost 5 bases. DNA for the CDR3: TGTGCCAGCAGCCTAGACAAAGCCGGACAGGGTGGTAGAAACACCATATATTTT. Translated: CASSLDKAGQGGRNTIYF.

The chain is built from TRBV5-4 and TRBJ2-7; 9 bases are shared with TRBD1. Germline trimming cut 4 bases from V and 6 bases from J; bases unmatched to any gene: 8. The CDR3 is made up of 14 amino acids. CDR1 and CDR2 from the germline V gene are SGHNT and YYREEE (reference sequence). The DNA for the CDR3 is TGTGCCAGCAGCGGCCTACAGGGGGCGCGCGAGCAGTACTTC. Translation: CASSGLQGAREQYF.

This rearrangement joins TRBV6-1 to TRBJ1-1; unclear D gene. Trimming left V 3 bases short and J 3 bases short, with 8 bases between. This CDR3 contains 13 residues. CDR1 is MNHNS and CDR2 is SASEGT in the germline V gene. The DNA of the CDR3 is TGTGCCAGCAGTGAGGGCAGATACACTGAAGCTTTCTTT. This sequence encodes CASSEGRYTEAFF.